This T cell receptor (beta chain) comes out of a study of molecular identifiers for immune sequencing clone quantification. TCRdb reprocessed the PCR reads with MiXCR, giving one entry per CDR3 protein. The table shows roughly 97,000 distinct CDR3 sequences, with 24% occurring only once. With RNA at 10%, 30% or 50%, naive CD8 libraries came from approximately 22,000 to 940,000 sorted cells. This clonotype was found many times. Its cognate antigen is unknown. The length of the CDR3 is 15 residues. Germline assignment: CDR1 SGHDT and CDR2 YYEEEE. V lost 4 bases, J lost 6 bases, and 18 bases lay in between. General study findings and limits: Naive cells had under 1% of molecules in clones above 20 RNA copies, effectors over 99%.

The receptor was derived from a human donor in good health. Some libraries in this study had Jurkat cell RNA spiked in. The V call is TRBV5-6, the J call TRBJ2-3; D is unclear. The sequenced sample was naive CD8+ T cells from blood, with Jurkat cell RNA spiked in. Regarding subset: FACS-sorted CD8+CD4-CCR7+CD45RA+ naive T cells. CDR3 nucleotide sequence: TGTGCCAGCAGCCCCGGGCTTGGTAGTATTGATACGCAGTATTTT. It yields the protein CASSPGLGSIDTQYF.